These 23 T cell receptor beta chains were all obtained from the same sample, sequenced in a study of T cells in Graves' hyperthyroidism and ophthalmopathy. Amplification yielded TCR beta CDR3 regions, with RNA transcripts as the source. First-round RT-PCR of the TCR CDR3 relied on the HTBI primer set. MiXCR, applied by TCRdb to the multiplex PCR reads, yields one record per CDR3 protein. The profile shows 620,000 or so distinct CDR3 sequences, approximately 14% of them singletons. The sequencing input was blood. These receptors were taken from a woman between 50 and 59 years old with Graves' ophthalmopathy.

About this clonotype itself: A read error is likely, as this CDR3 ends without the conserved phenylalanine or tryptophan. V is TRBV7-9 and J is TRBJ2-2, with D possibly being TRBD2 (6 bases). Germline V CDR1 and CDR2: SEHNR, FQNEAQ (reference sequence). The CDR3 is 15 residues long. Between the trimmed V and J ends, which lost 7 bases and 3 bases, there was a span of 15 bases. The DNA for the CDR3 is TGTGCCAGCACCTTGACTAGGGGAGACACCGGGGAGCTGTTTTCT. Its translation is CASTLTRGDTGELFS.

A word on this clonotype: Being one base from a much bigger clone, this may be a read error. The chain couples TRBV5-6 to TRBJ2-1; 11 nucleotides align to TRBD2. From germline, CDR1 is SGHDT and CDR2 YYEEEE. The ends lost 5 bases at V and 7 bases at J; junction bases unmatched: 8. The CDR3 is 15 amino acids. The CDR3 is CASRTTRTSGNEQFF. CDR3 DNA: TGTGCCAGCAGGACCACACGGACTAGCGGGAATGAGCAGTTCTTC.

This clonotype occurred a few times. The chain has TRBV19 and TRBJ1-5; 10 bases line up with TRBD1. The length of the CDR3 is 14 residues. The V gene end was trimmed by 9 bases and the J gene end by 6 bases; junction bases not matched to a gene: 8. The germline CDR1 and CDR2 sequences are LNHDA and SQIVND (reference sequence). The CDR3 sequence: CASGTGEDGQPQHF. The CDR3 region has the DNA TGTGCCAGCGGGACAGGGGAGGATGGTCAGCCCCAGCATTTT.

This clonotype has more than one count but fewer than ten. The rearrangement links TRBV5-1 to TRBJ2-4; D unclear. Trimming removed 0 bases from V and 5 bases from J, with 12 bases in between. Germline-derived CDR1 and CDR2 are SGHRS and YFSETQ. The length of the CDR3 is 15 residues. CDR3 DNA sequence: TGCGCCAGCAGCTTGGGGGCCACCCCCGAAAACATTCAGTACTTC. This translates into CASSLGATPENIQYF.

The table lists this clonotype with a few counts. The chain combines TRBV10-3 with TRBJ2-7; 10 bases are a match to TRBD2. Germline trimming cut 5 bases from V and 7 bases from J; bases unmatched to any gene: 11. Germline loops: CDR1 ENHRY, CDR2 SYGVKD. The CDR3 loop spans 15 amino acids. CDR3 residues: CAISPKREGLFEQYF. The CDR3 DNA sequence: TGTGCCATCAGTCCGAAGCGGGAGGGCCTGTTTGAGCAGTACTTC.

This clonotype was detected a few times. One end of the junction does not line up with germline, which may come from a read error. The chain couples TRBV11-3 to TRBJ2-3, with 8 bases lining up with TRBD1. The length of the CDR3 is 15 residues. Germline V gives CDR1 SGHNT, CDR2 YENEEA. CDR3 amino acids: CASSQDRAFTDTQYF. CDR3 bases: TGCGCCAGCAGCCAGGACAGGGCTTTTACAGATACGCAGTATTTT.

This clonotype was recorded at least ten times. CDR3 loop: CASSLIQGISGNTIYF. The CDR3 nucleotides are TGTGCCAGCAGTTTGATCCAGGGGATCTCTGGAAACACCATATATTTT. The V gene is TRBV12-3 or TRBV12-4, the J gene TRBJ1-3, with D possibly matching TRBD1 (6 bases). The V and J ends lost 3 bases and 0 bases respectively, with 12 bases between them. This CDR3 region has 16 residues.

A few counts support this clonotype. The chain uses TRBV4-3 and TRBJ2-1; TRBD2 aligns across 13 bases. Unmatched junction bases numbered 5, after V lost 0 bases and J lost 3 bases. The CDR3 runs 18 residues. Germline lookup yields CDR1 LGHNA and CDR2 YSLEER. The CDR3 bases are TGCGCCAGCAGCCAAGAAGGACTAGCGGGAGTCTACTACAATGAGCAGTTCTTC. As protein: CASSQEGLAGVYYNEQFF.

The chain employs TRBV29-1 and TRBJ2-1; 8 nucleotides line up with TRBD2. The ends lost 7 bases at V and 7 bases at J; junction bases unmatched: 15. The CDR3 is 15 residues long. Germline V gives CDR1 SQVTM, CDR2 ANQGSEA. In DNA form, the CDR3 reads TGCAGCGCCCACATTGACACGGGAGGGTGGAATGAGCAGTTCTTC. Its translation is CSAHIDTGGWNEQFF.

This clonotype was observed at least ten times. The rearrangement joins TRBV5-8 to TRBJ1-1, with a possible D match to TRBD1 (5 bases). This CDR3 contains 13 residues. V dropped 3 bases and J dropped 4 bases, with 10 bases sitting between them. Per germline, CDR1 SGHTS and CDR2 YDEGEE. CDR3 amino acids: CASSSSRVTEAFF. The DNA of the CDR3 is TGTGCCAGCAGCTCCTCCAGGGTCACTGAAGCTTTCTTT.

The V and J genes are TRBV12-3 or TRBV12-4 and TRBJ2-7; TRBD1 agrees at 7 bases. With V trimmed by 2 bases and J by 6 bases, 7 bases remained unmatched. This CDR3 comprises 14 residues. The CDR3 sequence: CASSLTGATREQYF. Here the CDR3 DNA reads TGTGCCAGCAGTTTAACAGGGGCAACACGCGAGCAGTACTTC.

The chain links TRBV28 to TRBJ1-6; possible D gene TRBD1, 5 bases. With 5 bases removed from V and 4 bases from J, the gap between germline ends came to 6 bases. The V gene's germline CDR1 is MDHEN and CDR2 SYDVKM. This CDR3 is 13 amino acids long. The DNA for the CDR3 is TGTGCCAGCAGTCAGGGTTATAATTCACCCCTCCACTTT. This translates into CASSQGYNSPLHF.

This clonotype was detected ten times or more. The DNA of the CDR3 is TGCAGTAGCGGGATGGTCCAAGAGACCCAGTACTTC. This translates into CSSGMVQETQYF. The chain employs TRBV29-1 and TRBJ2-5, with 8 bases matching TRBD2. The CDR3 totals 12 residues. Germline-derived CDR1 and CDR2 are SQVTM and ANQGSEA.

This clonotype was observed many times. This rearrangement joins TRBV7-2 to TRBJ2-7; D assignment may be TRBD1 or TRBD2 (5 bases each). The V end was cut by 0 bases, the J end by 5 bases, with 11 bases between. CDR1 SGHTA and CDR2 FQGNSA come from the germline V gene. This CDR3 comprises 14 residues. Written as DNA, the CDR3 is TGTGCCAGCAGCTTAGCGGGACCCACTCACGAGCAGTACTTC. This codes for CASSLAGPTHEQYF. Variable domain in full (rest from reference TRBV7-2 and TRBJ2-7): GAGVSQSPSNKVTEKGKDVELRCDPISGHTALYWYRQSLGQGLEFLIYFQGNSAPDKSGLPSDRFSAERTGGSVSTLTIQRTQQEDSAVYLCASSLAGPTHEQYFGPGTRLTVT.

The CDR3 reads CASSPGTRRYGYEQYF. Written as DNA, the CDR3 is TGTGCCAGCAGTCCGGGGACCAGAAGGTATGGTTACGAGCAGTACTTC. The chain carries TRBV28 and TRBJ2-7; D is possibly TRBD1 or TRBD2 (5 bases each). Germline-derived CDR1 and CDR2 are MDHEN and SYDVKM. The CDR3 contains 16 residues. Trimming shortened V by 5 bases and J by 4 bases, and 21 bases separated the two germline ends.

DNA of the CDR3: TGTGCCAGCAGAGCCGGGACTAGGATGGCCGGGGAGCTGTTTTTT. Protein sequence: CASRAGTRMAGELFF. The gene calls are TRBV7-9 and TRBJ2-2, with 8 bases identical to TRBD2. J gave up 6 bases and V 6 bases, and 9 bases lay outside the gene matches. This CDR3 has 15 amino acids. CDR1 and CDR2 (germline): SEHNR, FQNEAQ (reference sequence). The complete variable domain, with remaining parts taken from reference TRBV7-9 and TRBJ2-2, reads DTGVSQNPRHKITKRGQNVTFRCDPISEHNRLYWYRQTLGQGPEFLTYFQNEAQLEKSRLLSDRFSAERPKGSFSTLEIQRTEQGDSAMYLCASRAGTRMAGELFFGEGSRLTVL.

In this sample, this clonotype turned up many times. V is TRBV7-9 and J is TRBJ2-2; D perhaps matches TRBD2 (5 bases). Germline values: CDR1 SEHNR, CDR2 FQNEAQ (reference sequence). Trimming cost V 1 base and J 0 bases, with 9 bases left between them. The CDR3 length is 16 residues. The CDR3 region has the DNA TGTGCCAGCAGCTTAGTGCGGGCCCCGAACACCGGGGAGCTGTTTTTT. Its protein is CASSLVRAPNTGELFF.

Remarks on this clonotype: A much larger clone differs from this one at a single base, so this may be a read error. CDR3: CASNLDRTGTETQYF. The DNA for the CDR3 is TGTGCCAGCAACTTAGATAGGACAGGAACAGAGACCCAGTACTTC. The chain carries TRBV11-3 and TRBJ2-5; 7 nucleotides agree with TRBD1. Germline V gene sequence: CDR1 SGHNT, CDR2 YENEEA. The CDR3 totals 15 residues.

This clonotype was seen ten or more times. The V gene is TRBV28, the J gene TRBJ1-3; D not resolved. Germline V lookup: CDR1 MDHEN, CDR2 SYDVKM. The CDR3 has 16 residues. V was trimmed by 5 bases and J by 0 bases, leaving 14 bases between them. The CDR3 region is CASSQSSALSGNTIYF. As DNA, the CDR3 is TGTGCCAGCAGTCAGAGTTCGGCCCTCTCTGGAAACACCATATATTTT.

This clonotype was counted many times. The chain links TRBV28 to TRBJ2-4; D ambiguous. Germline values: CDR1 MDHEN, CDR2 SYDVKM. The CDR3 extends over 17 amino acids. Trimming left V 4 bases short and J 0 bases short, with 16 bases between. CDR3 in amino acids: CASSSDLSVLAKNIQYF. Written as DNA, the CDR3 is TGTGCCAGCAGTTCAGACTTGTCTGTACTAGCCAAAAACATTCAGTACTTC.

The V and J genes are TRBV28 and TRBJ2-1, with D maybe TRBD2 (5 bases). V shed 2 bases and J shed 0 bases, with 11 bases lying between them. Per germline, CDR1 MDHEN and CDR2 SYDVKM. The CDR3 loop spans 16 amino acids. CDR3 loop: CASSLDRLASYNEQFF. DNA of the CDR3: TGTGCCAGCAGTTTAGATCGGCTAGCCTCCTACAATGAGCAGTTCTTC.

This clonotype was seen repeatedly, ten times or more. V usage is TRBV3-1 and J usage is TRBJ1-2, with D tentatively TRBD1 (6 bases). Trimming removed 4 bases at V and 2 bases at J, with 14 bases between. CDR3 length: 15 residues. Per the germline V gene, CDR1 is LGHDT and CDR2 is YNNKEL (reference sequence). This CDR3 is CASSLPGTSNYGYTF. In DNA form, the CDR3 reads TGTGCCAGCAGCCTCCCCGGGACATCGAACTATGGCTACACCTTC.

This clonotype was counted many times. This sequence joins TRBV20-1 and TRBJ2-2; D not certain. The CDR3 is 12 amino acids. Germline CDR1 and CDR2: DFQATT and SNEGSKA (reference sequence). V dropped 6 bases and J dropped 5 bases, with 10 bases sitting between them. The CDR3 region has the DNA TGCAGTGCCGAAACAAGAACCGGGGAGCTGTTTTTT. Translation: CSAETRTGELFF.